A selection of T cell receptor beta chains follows, all from one sample in a study of human T cells and chemical hapten exposure. TCRdb re-called the RACE reads with MiXCR, one entry per CDR3 protein. The data contain around 380,000 distinct CDR3 sequences, approximately 4.4% of them singletons. The input for sequencing was whole blood, taken in connection with sensitization to the hapten diphenylcyclopropenone (DPC). Receptor source: a woman in her 50s with alopecia areata. Some clones in this sample may be carry-over from other donors' samples. CDR3s include the opening cysteine and the closing phenylalanine or tryptophan. D genes are given only for firm matches. Where a row states a size, it is once, few, many or the class of an expanded clone; other rows omit it.

V gene: TRBV7-2; J gene: TRBJ2-3; D gene: .; clone size: many; CDR3 protein: CASSFRTGTDTQYF; CDR3 DNA: TGTGCCAGCAGCTTTAGGACCGGCACAGATACGCAGTATTTT
V gene: TRBV20-1; J gene: TRBJ2-7; D gene: .; clone size: many; CDR3 protein: CSVRTRLSYEQYF; CDR3 DNA: TGCAGTGTCCGGACCAGACTCTCCTACGAGCAGTACTTC
V gene: TRBV3-1; J gene: TRBJ2-5; D gene: TRBD2; clone size: .; CDR3 protein: CASSQDPVAGIQETQYF; CDR3 DNA: TGTGCCAGCAGCCAAGATCCGGTAGCGGGGATCCAAGAGACCCAGTACTTC
V gene: TRBV20-1; J gene: TRBJ2-1; D gene: TRBD2; clone size: many; CDR3 protein: CSVPSLAGNSYNEQFF; CDR3 DNA: TGCAGTGTCCCATCCTTAGCGGGAAATTCCTACAATGAGCAGTTCTTC
V gene: TRBV6-1; J gene: TRBJ2-3; D gene: .; clone size: many; CDR3 protein: CASIFEGGTDTQYF; CDR3 DNA: TGTGCCAGCATATTCGAAGGGGGCACAGATACGCAGTATTTT
V gene: TRBV7-9; J gene: TRBJ2-3; D gene: TRBD2; clone size: .; CDR3 protein: CASSFGDYTDTQYF; CDR3 DNA: TGTGCCAGCAGCTTTGGGGACTACACAGATACGCAGTATTTT
V gene: TRBV7-9; J gene: TRBJ2-4; D gene: TRBD2; clone size: many; CDR3 protein: CASSSDGLVRNIQYF; CDR3 DNA: TGTGCCAGCAGTTCGGACGGACTAGTTAGAAACATTCAGTACTTC
V gene: TRBV20-1; J gene: TRBJ1-1; D gene: .; clone size: .; CDR3 protein: CSAREGPEPEAFF; CDR3 DNA: TGCAGTGCTAGAGAGGGTCCAGAACCTGAAGCTTTCTTT
V gene: TRBV5-1; J gene: TRBJ1-5; D gene: .; clone size: .; CDR3 protein: CASSLGDEGTNQPQHF; CDR3 DNA: TGCGCCAGCAGCTTGGGTGACGAGGGAACTAATCAGCCCCAGCATTTT
V gene: TRBV27; J gene: TRBJ2-7; D gene: TRBD2; clone size: many; CDR3 protein: CASSLRASGVVEQYF; CDR3 DNA: TGTGCCAGCAGTTTAAGGGCTAGCGGGGTCGTGGAGCAGTACTTC
V gene: TRBV9; J gene: TRBJ1-3; D gene: .; clone size: many; CDR3 protein: CASSADPHTIYF; CDR3 DNA: TGTGCCAGCAGCGCTGACCCGCACACCATATATTTT
V gene: TRBV28; J gene: TRBJ1-1; D gene: .; clone size: many; CDR3 protein: CASRGRGYTEAFF; CDR3 DNA: TGTGCCAGCAGAGGAAGGGGTTATACTGAAGCTTTCTTT
V gene: TRBV30; J gene: TRBJ2-7; D gene: .; clone size: .; CDR3 protein: CAWSKGEQYF; CDR3 DNA: TGTGCCTGGAGTAAGGGGGAGCAGTACTTC
V gene: TRBV13; J gene: TRBJ2-4; D gene: .; clone size: many; CDR3 protein: CASSQQRNIQYF; CDR3 DNA: TGTGCCAGCAGCCAGCAGCGTAACATTCAGTACTTC
V gene: TRBV5-1; J gene: TRBJ2-1; D gene: .; clone size: .; CDR3 protein: CASSGVDEQFF; CDR3 DNA: TGCGCCAGCAGTGGCGTCGATGAGCAGTTCTTC
V gene: TRBV5-1; J gene: TRBJ1-5; D gene: .; clone size: many; CDR3 protein: CASSPRGRIYSNQPQHF; CDR3 DNA: TGCGCCAGCAGCCCGCGGGGACGGATATATAGCAATCAGCCCCAGCATTTT
V gene: TRBV6-2/TRBV6-3; J gene: TRBJ2-7; D gene: TRBD2; clone size: many; CDR3 protein: CASRLAGVYEQYF; CDR3 DNA: TGTGCCAGCAGGCTAGCGGGCGTGTACGAGCAGTACTTC
V gene: TRBV18; J gene: TRBJ2-3; D gene: .; clone size: .; CDR3 protein: CASSPPGRGDTQYF; CDR3 DNA: TGTGCCAGCTCACCGCCGGGGAGAGGAGATACGCAGTATTTT
V gene: TRBV15; J gene: TRBJ1-5; D gene: .; clone size: many; CDR3 protein: CATSRDSRENQPQHF; CDR3 DNA: TGTGCCACCAGCAGAGATAGCAGAGAGAATCAGCCCCAGCATTTT
V gene: TRBV7-9; J gene: TRBJ2-1; D gene: TRBD2; clone size: many; CDR3 protein: CASRPLAGGVSNEQFF; CDR3 DNA: TGTGCCAGCAGACCGCTAGCGGGAGGAGTGAGCAATGAGCAGTTCTTC
V gene: TRBV4-3; J gene: TRBJ2-1; D gene: .; clone size: many; CDR3 protein: CASSQEGGVAFEQFF; CDR3 DNA: TGCGCCAGCAGCCAAGAAGGTGGGGTAGCGTTTGAGCAGTTCTTC
V gene: TRBV14; J gene: TRBJ2-3; D gene: .; clone size: .; CDR3 protein: CASSQDLPYQGDTQYF; CDR3 DNA: TGTGCCAGCAGCCAAGATCTGCCATATCAGGGAGATACGCAGTATTTT
V gene: TRBV5-1; J gene: TRBJ1-1; D gene: .; clone size: few; CDR3 protein: CASSRTGRETEAFF; CDR3 DNA: TGCGCCAGCAGCCGCACAGGGAGAGAAACTGAAGCTTTCTTT
V gene: TRBV10-3; J gene: TRBJ2-1; D gene: TRBD1; clone size: few; CDR3 protein: CAIMRGQGGANNEQFF; CDR3 DNA: TGTGCCATCATGAGAGGACAGGGCGGGGCTAATAATGAGCAGTTCTTC
V gene: TRBV6-6; J gene: TRBJ1-5; D gene: .; clone size: .; CDR3 protein: CASSPHRGSDQPQHF; CDR3 DNA: TGTGCCAGCAGTCCACATAGGGGATCGGATCAGCCCCAGCATTTT
V gene: TRBV29-1; J gene: TRBJ2-2; D gene: .; clone size: many; CDR3 protein: CSVVWPKDTGELFF; CDR3 DNA: TGCAGCGTTGTGTGGCCAAAGGACACCGGGGAGCTGTTTTTT
V gene: TRBV14; J gene: TRBJ2-1; D gene: .; clone size: many; CDR3 protein: CASSQGGEQFF; CDR3 DNA: TGTGCCAGCAGCCAAGGAGGGGAGCAGTTCTTC
V gene: TRBV12-3/TRBV12-4; J gene: TRBJ2-4; D gene: TRBD1; clone size: many; CDR3 protein: CASRPGQGIAKNIQYF; CDR3 DNA: TGTGCCAGCAGACCTGGACAGGGGATAGCCAAAAACATTCAGTACTTC
V gene: TRBV20-1; J gene: TRBJ1-1; D gene: .; clone size: many; CDR3 protein: CSARTAFGAFF; CDR3 DNA: TGCAGTGCCCGGACCGCCTTTGGAGCTTTCTTT